The present T cell receptor (beta chain) was sequenced within a study of CD8 T cells in Susac syndrome (dated by TCRdb to about 2019). Looking at the study overall: The study used repertoire sequencing to test whether antigen drove CD8+ T cell activation and differentiation in Susac syndrome. The clonality of the CD8+ T cell repertoire was compared across approximately 11 healthy donors, 14 Susac syndrome patients and about 15 multiple sclerosis patients.

RNA was extracted with the RNeasy kit and about 0.5 to 1 ug was reverse transcribed using random hexamers. TCR beta CDR3 regions were amplified with the immunoSEQ multiplex PCR assay covering 54 Vbeta and 13 Jbeta segments. PCR amplification bias was corrected by using a synthetic template baseline for primer optimization and computational correction. The original pipeline was this. Reads were annotated to V, D and J genes according to IMGT and were analyzed with immunoSEQ Analyzer, with only productive sequences retained. To calculate clonality, Shannon entropy was normalized by log2 of the number of productive unique sequences and then subtracted from one. For each patient and control, public and private clones were evaluated within the 100 most prevalent clones. Clones were defined as Susac-specific if absent from the healthy and MS cohorts, from approximately 1,100 published viral clones and from other ImmuneACCESS disease sequences. The raw public data were reprocessed by TCRdb itself: fastp quality trimming at Q25, MiXCR clonotype calling, in-frame beta chains only. Each CDR3 protein gets just one entry, which takes the most common genes and DNA from the rows behind it. What appears here as the V and J calls and clone size reflects TCRdb's work, not the paper's. The table for this sample lists around 130,000 distinct CDR3 sequences; 90% to 95% of them were counted only once. The biggest ten clones account for around 0.22% of the sample.

This clonotype was recorded only once. This receptor's antigen is unknown. No per-base quality is available; no much larger clone lies one base away. A lone read offers only weak evidence. At the junction V is shortened by 5 bases and J by 5 bases; bases outside the gene matches: 12. From a lookup of the germline V gene (reference sequence), CDR1 and CDR2 are SEHNR and FQNEAQ. From its cysteine to its phenylalanine, the CDR3 spans 16 amino acids. Solely the CDR3 DNA is kept, with 48 bases framed from the first base. Peripheral blood CD8+ and CD4+ T cells from healthy donors, Susac syndrome patients and multiple sclerosis patients were profiled using high-throughput TCR beta sequencing. Multiple sclerosis controls were treatment-naive patients with stable or active relapsing-remitting disease fulfilling revised McDonald criteria. CD8+ TEMRA cells were enriched by FACS, while bulk CD8+ and CD4+ T cells were purified by magnetic negative isolation. Blood was collected in EDTA tubes and processed within 24 hours, with PBMCs isolated through density gradient centrifugation. PBMCs intended for TCR sequencing were frozen in liquid nitrogen and were later thawed in a 37 degrees C water bath. Purity of sorted or isolated CD4+, CD8+ and CD8+ TEMRA cells was at least 90%.

General study outcomes and caveats: The study acknowledged that relatively few individuals were included in the TCR sequencing and HLA analysis.

The V and J segments used are TRBV7-9 and TRBJ1-5, with 7 bases matching TRBD1. This sequence was found in a human donor with multiple sclerosis. The sequenced sample was CD8+ T cells from PBMCs. The CDR3 protein is CASSPLDRVGYQPQHF. The nucleotide sequence reads TGTGCCAGCAGCCCGCTCGACAGGGTTGGTTATCAGCCCCAGCATTTT.